The entry below describes one TCR beta chain. Its antigen is still unknown. This sample stems from a study of cytomegalovirus exposure and HLA in healthy donors. Overall study context: Membership in the Caucasian-associated ancestry cluster was found for about 84% of almost 400 genotyped donors. Whole-study findings and limits: Accurate prediction of most subjects' HLA-A and HLA-B alleles from TCR beta sequences was reported. What was likely a sequencing artifact was a cluster of highly shared sequence variants.

This PCR relied on a set of 60 Vbeta primers and 13 Jbeta primers. Libraries were prepared by immunoSEQ multiplex PCR; TCRdb keeps only in-frame clonotypes and omits some of them. This table holds fewer than 110,000 clones, approximately 70% found once. Germline V CDR1 and CDR2: SNHLY, FYNNEI. V was trimmed by 5 bases and J by 8 bases, leaving 13 bases between them. CDR3 size: 14 residues. This receptor was identified in a woman aged 50 to 65 in good health and CMV-seronegative. The chain uses TRBV2 and TRBJ1-6; D not resolved. The material sequenced was PBMCs. DNA for the CDR3: TGTGCCAGCAGTCCGGTTTCTGGTGATTCACCCCTCCACTTT. It yields the protein CASSPVSGDSPLHF.